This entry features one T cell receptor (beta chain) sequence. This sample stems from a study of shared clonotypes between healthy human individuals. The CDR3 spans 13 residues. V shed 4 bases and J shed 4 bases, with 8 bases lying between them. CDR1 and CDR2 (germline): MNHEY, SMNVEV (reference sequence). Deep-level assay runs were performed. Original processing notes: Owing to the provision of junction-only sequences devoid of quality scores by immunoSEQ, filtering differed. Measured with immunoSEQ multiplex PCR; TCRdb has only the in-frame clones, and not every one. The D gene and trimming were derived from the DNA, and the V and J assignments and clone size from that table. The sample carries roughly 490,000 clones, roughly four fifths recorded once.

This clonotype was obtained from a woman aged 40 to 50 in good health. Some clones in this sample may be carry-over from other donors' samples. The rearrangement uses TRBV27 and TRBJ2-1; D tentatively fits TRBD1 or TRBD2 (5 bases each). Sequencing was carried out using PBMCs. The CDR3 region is CASSWGKYNEQFF. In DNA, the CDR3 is TGTGCCAGCAGTTGGGGGAAATACAATGAGCAGTTCTTC.